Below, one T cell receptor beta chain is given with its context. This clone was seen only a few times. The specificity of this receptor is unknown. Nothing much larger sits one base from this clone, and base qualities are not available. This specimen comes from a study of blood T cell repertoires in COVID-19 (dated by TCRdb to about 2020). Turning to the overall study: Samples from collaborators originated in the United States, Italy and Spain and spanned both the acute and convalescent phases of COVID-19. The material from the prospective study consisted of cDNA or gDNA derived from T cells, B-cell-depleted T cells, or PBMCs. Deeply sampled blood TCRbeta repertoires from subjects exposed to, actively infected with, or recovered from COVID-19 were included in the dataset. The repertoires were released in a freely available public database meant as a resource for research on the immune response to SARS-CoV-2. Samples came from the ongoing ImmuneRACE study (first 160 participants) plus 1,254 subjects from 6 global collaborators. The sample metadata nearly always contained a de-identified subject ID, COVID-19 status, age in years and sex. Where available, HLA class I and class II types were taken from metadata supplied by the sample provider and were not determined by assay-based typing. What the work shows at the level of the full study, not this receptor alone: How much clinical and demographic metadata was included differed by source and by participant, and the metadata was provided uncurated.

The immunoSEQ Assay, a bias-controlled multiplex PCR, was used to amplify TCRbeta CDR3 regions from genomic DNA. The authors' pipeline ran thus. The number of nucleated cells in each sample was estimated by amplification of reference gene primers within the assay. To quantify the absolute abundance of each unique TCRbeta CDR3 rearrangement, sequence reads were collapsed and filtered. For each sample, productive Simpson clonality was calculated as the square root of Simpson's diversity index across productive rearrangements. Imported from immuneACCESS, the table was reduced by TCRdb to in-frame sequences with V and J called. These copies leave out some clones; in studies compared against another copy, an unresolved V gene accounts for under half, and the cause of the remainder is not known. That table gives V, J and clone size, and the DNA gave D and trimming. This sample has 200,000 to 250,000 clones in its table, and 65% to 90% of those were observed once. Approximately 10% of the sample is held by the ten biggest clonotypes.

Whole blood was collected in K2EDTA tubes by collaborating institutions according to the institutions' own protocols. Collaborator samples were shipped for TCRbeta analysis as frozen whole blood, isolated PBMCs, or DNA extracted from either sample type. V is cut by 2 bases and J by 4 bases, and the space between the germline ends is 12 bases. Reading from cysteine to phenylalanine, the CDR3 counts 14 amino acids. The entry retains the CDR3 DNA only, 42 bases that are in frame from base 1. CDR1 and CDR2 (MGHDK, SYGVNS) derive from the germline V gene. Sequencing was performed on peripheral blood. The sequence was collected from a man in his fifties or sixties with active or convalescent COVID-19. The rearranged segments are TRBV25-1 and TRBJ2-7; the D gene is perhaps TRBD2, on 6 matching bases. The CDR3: CASSETGVRYEQYF. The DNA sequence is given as TGTGCCAGCAGTGAAACGGGAGTTCGGTACGAGCAGTACTTC.